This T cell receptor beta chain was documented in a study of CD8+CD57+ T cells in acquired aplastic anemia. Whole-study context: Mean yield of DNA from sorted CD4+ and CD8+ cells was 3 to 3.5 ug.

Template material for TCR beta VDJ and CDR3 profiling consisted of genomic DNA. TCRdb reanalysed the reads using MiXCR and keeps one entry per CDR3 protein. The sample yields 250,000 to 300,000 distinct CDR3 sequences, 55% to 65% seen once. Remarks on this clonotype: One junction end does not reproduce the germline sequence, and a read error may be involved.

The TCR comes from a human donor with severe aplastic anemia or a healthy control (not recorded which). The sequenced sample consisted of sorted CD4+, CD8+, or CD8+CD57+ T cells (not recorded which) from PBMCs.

The DNA of the CDR3 is TGCAGTGCTAACCCCAGGGGAGGGGCCAACAGGGGGCGGAATGGCTGCACCTTC. This translates into CSANPRGGANRGRNGCTF. The chain combines TRBV20-1 with TRBJ1-2; 9 nucleotides match TRBD1. The CDR3 extends over 18 amino acids. CDR1 is DFQATT and CDR2 is SNEGSKA in the germline V gene (reference sequence).